This is a list of T cell receptor beta chains from one sample in a study of blood T cell repertoires in COVID-19. Produced via immunoSEQ multiplex PCR; TCRdb's table is partial and in-frame only. Here the sample spans under 100,000 clones, over 80% being singletons. The sample taken for sequencing was peripheral blood. The receptors originated from a woman aged 70 to 79 with acute or convalescent COVID-19. The CDR3 runs from the conserved cysteine through the conserved F or W. The D gene is left open where the match is weak. Size is stated for part of the rows, as once, few or many counts, or as a class when the clone is expanded.

V gene	clone size	J gene	D gene	CDR3 protein	CDR3 DNA
TRBV5-5	NA	TRBJ1-1	NA	CASSLTEKNTEAFF	TGTGCCAGCAGCTTGACAGAAAAGAACACTGAAGCTTTCTTT
TRBV5-1	NA	TRBJ1-1	NA	CASSLDSTNTEAFF	TGCGCCAGCAGTCTGGACAGTACGAACACTGAAGCTTTCTTT
TRBV18	NA	TRBJ1-2	NA	CASSPSDRNYGYTF	TGTGCCAGCTCACCTTCGGACAGAAACTATGGCTACACCTTC
TRBV6-5	NA	TRBJ1-1	NA	CASRVDGDTEAFF	TGTGCCAGCAGAGTAGACGGAGACACTGAAGCTTTCTTT
TRBV24-1	few	TRBJ2-3	NA	CATSRAGTDTQYF	TGTGCCACCTCGCGGGCAGGCACAGATACGCAGTATTTT
TRBV4-1	NA	TRBJ1-3	TRBD1	CASSQGGTGLLGNTIYF	TGCGCCAGCAGCCAAGGAGGGACAGGGCTTTTGGGGAACACCATATATTTT
TRBV2	few	TRBJ2-3	NA	CASLSVGTDTQYF	TGTGCCAGTCTTAGCGTCGGCACAGATACGCAGTATTTT
TRBV5-1	NA	TRBJ2-7	TRBD1	CASSAPPTGEYEQYF	TGCGCCAGCAGCGCGCCACCGACAGGGGAGTACGAGCAGTACTTC
TRBV9	NA	TRBJ1-3	NA	CASSPTGSGNTIYF	TGTGCCAGCAGCCCCACGGGCTCTGGAAACACCATATATTTT
TRBV27	NA	TRBJ2-3	NA	CASSPSASVTQYF	TGTGCCAGCAGTCCCTCAGCGAGTGTTACGCAGTATTTT
TRBV7-9	NA	TRBJ2-7	NA	CASSSPNNSYEQYF	TGTGCCAGCAGCTCTCCTAATAACTCCTACGAGCAGTACTTC
TRBV29-1	NA	TRBJ1-2	NA	CSAQGSVGYTF	TGCAGCGCTCAGGGGTCGGTTGGCTACACCTTC
TRBV5-1	NA	TRBJ1-2	NA	CASSTHNQNYGYTF	TGCGCCAGCAGCACCCACAACCAAAACTATGGCTACACCTTC
TRBV24-1	NA	TRBJ2-1	NA	CATDDQGSEQFF	TGTGCCACCGACGACCAGGGTTCTGAGCAGTTCTTC
TRBV10-3	once	TRBJ2-5	NA	CAISEKQRETQYF	TGTGCCATCAGTGAGAAACAGAGAGAGACCCAGTACTTC
TRBV7-8	once	TRBJ1-2	NA	CASSPPGGYGYTF	TGTGCCAGCAGCCCCCCCGGGGGCTATGGCTACACCTTC
TRBV11-2	once	TRBJ1-4	NA	CASRGEPGATNEKLFF	TGTGCCAGCAGAGGAGAACCAGGGGCGACTAATGAAAAACTGTTTTTT
TRBV7-8	once	TRBJ2-3	TRBD2	CASSTPSGDTQYF	TGTGCCAGCAGCACCCCTAGCGGGGATACGCAGTATTTT
TRBV19	NA	TRBJ2-7	TRBD1	CASSINRGRASVQYF	TGTGCCAGTAGTATCAACAGGGGTAGGGCATCCGTGCAGTACTTC
TRBV27	NA	TRBJ1-1	TRBD1	CASSLNRGRIYTEAFF	TGTGCCAGCAGCCTCAACAGGGGACGGATATACACTGAAGCTTTCTTT
TRBV2	NA	TRBJ2-2	TRBD1	CASTEQGTGELFF	TGTGCCAGCACAGAACAGGGGACCGGGGAGCTGTTTTTT
TRBV6-4	NA	TRBJ1-2	TRBD1	CASSPRQGSNYGYTF	TGTGCCAGCAGTCCCAGACAGGGGTCGAACTATGGCTACACCTTC
TRBV3-1/TRBV3-2	NA	TRBJ1-1	NA	CASSLGTRGTEAFF	TGTGCCAGCAGCCTTGGGACAAGGGGGACTGAAGCTTTCTTT
TRBV29-1	NA	TRBJ2-2	NA	CSVGPDLNTGELFF	TGCAGCGTTGGTCCCGACTTGAACACCGGGGAGCTGTTTTTT
TRBV9	NA	TRBJ1-2	TRBD1	CASSVPGQFYGYTF	TGTGCCAGCAGCGTCCCGGGACAGTTCTATGGCTACACCTTC
TRBV5-1	NA	TRBJ1-6	TRBD1	CASSTPDRGNSPLHF	TGCGCCAGCAGCACCCCGGACAGGGGTAATTCACCCCTCCACTTT